This T cell receptor (beta chain) was profiled in a study of CD8+ T cells in alopecia areata. Documented treatment: oral pan-JAK inhibitor, 5-10 mg twice daily. PBMCs, the starting material, were the source of sorted CD4+ and CD8+ T cells. The CDR3 runs to 14 residues. Germline CDR1 MGHRA, CDR2 YSYEKL. Trimming took 6 bases from V and 1 from J, leaving 9 bases between them. Extracted RNA was reverse transcribed into cDNA, the sequencing template. Measured with immunoSEQ multiplex PCR; TCRdb has only the in-frame clones, and not every one. In the table there are 200,000 to 250,000 clones, around two fifths of which are singletons.

The sample in question was CD4+ T cells sorted from blood, obtained between weeks 30 and 35, from a patient treated with tofacitinib. The sequence was obtained from a human donor with alopecia areata. V usage is TRBV4-1 and J usage is TRBJ2-2; possible D gene TRBD1, 5 bases. The CDR3 sequence is CASRSRVNTGELFF. In DNA form, the CDR3 reads TGCGCCAGCAGATCCAGGGTGAACACCGGGGAGCTGTTTTTT.